This note documents a single T cell receptor beta chain sequence. Its antigen target is currently unknown. Per-base qualities were not stored, and no clone one base away is much larger. The patients picked for sequencing were ones in whom flow cytometry had shown an expansion of CD8+CD57+ cells. Every patient had a diagnosis of severe acquired aplastic anemia based on International Study of Aplastic Anemia and Agranulocytosis and Camitta criteria. No therapy had been received by the patients at the time of blood sampling. In the study, sorted CD4+ and CD8+ blood T cells from patients with severe aplastic anemia and from healthy subjects underwent deep sequencing of TCR repertoires. Patients were enrolled in the USA under clinicaltrials.gov protocols 00001620, 01623167, 00001397, 00071045, 00081523 and 00961064. Ficoll-Paque density gradient centrifugation was used to isolate peripheral blood mononuclear cells. CD4+ and CD8+ T cells were sorted by FACS or magnetic beads before DNA extraction.

According to the germline V gene (reference sequence), CDR1 reads DFQATT and CDR2 reads SNEGSKA. The CDR3 goes from the cysteine to the phenylalanine over 13 residues. Only the CDR3 region is kept as DNA, spanning 39 bases read in frame from base 1. The V end gives up 6 bases and the J end 5 bases, leaving 9 bases in the junction not matched to a gene. Genomic DNA served as template for TCR beta VDJ combination and CDR3 sequence profiling. An Illumina HiSeq 2000 was used for TCR repertoire sequencing. The study's own analysis went as follows. Repertoires were assessed using TRBV/TRBJ rearrangement plots, CDR3 size and DJ length profiles, and Simpson's diversity index. The most abundant DNA sequence in the deep sequencing data was taken as the immunodominant clone. CDR3 amino acid sequences were checked for sharing between subjects and were compared against published repertoires and the VDJdb database. TCRdb's own reprocessing of the public reads used fastp at Q25 and MiXCR and kept productive beta chains. One record per CDR3 amino acid sequence lists the most common genes and DNA. These V and J calls derive from TCRdb rather than the authors' analysis. In this sample the table shows roughly 170,000 distinct CDR3 sequences, 45% to 60% of which occur a single time. The top ten clones comprise over 10% of the sample.

The sample originates from a study of CD8+CD57+ T cells in acquired aplastic anemia (dated by TCRdb to 2017 to 2018). Background for the entire study: A mean of about 3 ug of DNA, ranging from roughly 0.19 to 27.4 ug, was extracted from sorted CD4+ and CD8+ cells. CD8+CD57+ expansion was defined as a frequency above the mean frequency observed in healthy subjects.

Findings and caveats that apply to the study as a whole: Patients and healthy controls showed no significant difference in CD8+ Simpson's diversity (P=0.060). Although twenty-nine CD8+ CDR3 sequences were shared by patients and controls, these sequences appeared highly expressed in patients and within the immunodominant clones of patients.

This sequence originates from a human donor with aplastic anemia. The chain employs TRBV20-1 and TRBJ1-1; 7 central bases correspond to TRBD1. The sample consisted of sorted CD4+, CD8+, or CD8+CD57+ T cells (not recorded which) from PBMCs. This receptor carries the CDR3 CSARPRDSTEAFF. The sequenced DNA is TGCAGTGCCAGGCCGCGGGACAGTACTGAAGCTTTCTTT.